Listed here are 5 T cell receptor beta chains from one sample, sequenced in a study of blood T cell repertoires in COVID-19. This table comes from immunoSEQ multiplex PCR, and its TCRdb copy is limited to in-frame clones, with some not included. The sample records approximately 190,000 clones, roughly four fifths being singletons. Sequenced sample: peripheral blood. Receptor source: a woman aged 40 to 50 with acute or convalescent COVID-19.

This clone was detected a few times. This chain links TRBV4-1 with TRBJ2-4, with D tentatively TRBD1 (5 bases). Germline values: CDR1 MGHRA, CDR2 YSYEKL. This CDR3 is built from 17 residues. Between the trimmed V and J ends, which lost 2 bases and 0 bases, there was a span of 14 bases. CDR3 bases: TGCGCCAGCAGCCAACCCCCGACAGTACTAGCCAAAAACATTCAGTACTTC. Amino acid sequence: CASSQPPTVLAKNIQYF.

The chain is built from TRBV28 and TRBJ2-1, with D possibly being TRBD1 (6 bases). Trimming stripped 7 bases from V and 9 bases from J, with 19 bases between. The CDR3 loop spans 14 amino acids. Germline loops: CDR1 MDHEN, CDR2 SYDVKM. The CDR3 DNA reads TGTGCCAGCAAGGGGGAAGGGGCCGAACTTGAGCAGTTCTTC. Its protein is CASKGEGAELEQFF.

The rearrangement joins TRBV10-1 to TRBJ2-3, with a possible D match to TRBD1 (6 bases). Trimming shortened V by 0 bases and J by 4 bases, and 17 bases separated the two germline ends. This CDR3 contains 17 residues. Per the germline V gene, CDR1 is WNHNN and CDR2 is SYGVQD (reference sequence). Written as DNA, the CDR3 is TGCGCCAGCAGTGAGTCGCTTACACAGGGTGCCGCAGATACGCAGTATTTT. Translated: CASSESLTQGAADTQYF.

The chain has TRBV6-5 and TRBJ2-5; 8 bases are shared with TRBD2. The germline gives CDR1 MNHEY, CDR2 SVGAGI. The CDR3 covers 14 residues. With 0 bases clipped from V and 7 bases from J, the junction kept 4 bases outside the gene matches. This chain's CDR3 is CASSYSAGGGTQYF. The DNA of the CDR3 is TGTGCCAGCAGTTACTCCGCGGGAGGAGGGACCCAGTACTTC.

In DNA form, the CDR3 reads TGTGCCAGCAGCGGGAAGACAGGGTTCCCCTACAATGAGCAGTTCTTC. Amino acids: CASSGKTGFPYNEQFF. The chain employs TRBV7-2 and TRBJ2-1; TRBD1 aligns across 7 bases. The germline V gene has CDR1 SGHTA and CDR2 FQGNSA. With 5 bases clipped from V and 2 bases from J, the junction kept 9 bases outside the gene matches. The CDR3 is 16 amino acids. Filled out from reference TRBV7-2 and TRBJ2-1, the complete variable domain reads GAGVSQSPSNKVTEKGKDVELRCDPISGHTALYWYRQSLGQGLEFLIYFQGNSAPDKSGLPSDRFSAERTGGSVSTLTIQRTQQEDSAVYLCASSGKTGFPYNEQFFGPGTRLTVL.